This T cell receptor beta chain was sequenced during a study of cytomegalovirus exposure and HLA in healthy donors. Whole-study findings and limits: Previous analysis showed most TCR beta V segments were productive about 90% or about 30% of the time.

13 Jbeta primers and 60 Vbeta primers were used for the PCR. The protocol was immunoSEQ multiplex PCR, while the TCRdb copy is restricted to in-frame clones and leaves out a portion. Here the sample spans about 55,000 clones, about 67% being singletons. The germline gives CDR1 SGHNT, CDR2 YYREEE (reference sequence). With 5 bases clipped from V and 4 bases from J, the junction kept 7 bases outside the gene matches. The length of the CDR3 is 14 residues. As to this clone: Its antigen remains unknown. This sample includes further DNA sequences coding for the same CDR3.

The chain joins TRBV5-4 to TRBJ2-3, with 7 positions matching TRBD1. The material sequenced was PBMCs. This TCR came from a middle-aged man in good health and CMV-seropositive. The CDR3 loop reads CASSQDRSSDTQYF. The CDR3 coding sequence is TGTGCCAGCAGTCAGGACAGGTCCTCAGATACGCAGTATTTT.